One and the same sample provided the 18 T cell receptor beta chains below, sequenced in a study of T cell clonality in common variable immunodeficiency. The table came from immunoSEQ multiplex PCR; TCRdb's copy has only in-frame clones and leaves some out. The sample is made up of approximately 81,000 clones, none counted only once. The sequenced sample was peripheral blood mononuclear cells. These receptors all stem from a person aged 18 to 70 in good health.

This clone was found many times. The read ends 3 residues shy of where the CDR3 ends; the end is completed using the germline J gene. The rearrangement uses TRBV4-1 and TRBJ2-1; 13 nucleotides line up with TRBD2. CDR1 and CDR2 (germline): MGHRA, YSYEKL. The CDR3 runs to 17 residues. Germline trimming cut 3 bases from V and 3 bases from J; bases unmatched to any gene: 5. The part of the CDR3 DNA that was read is TGCGCCAGCAGCCAGAGGGGACTAGCGGGACACTACAATGAG. Translated, it gives CASSQRGLAGHYNE. The entire CDR3 protein is CASSQRGLAGHYNEQFF.

This clone was recorded many times. The read terminates 3 residues ahead of where the CDR3 ends, so the germline J gene completes it. The chain couples TRBV19 to TRBJ2-7, with 9 bases lining up with TRBD1. Unmatched junction bases numbered 11, after V lost 5 bases and J lost 6 bases. Germline lookup yields CDR1 LNHDA and CDR2 SQIVND (reference sequence). The CDR3 extends over 15 amino acids. The CDR3 sequence: CASSGLGTGYIEQYF. CDR3 DNA (partial): TGTGCCAGTAGTGGGCTCGGGACAGGGTATATCGAG.

This clone was counted ten times or more. The read terminates 3 residues ahead of where the CDR3 ends, so the germline J gene completes it. This chain joins TRBV7-2 and TRBJ1-5; no firm D call. The CDR3 covers 14 residues. Per germline, CDR1 SGHTA and CDR2 FQGNSA. The germline V and J ends were trimmed by 1 base and 5 bases, with 9 bases remaining between them. The sequenced part of the CDR3 DNA is TGTGCCAGCAGCTTAGTGGGTGCGGATCAGCCC. Its translation: CASSLVGADQP. The full CDR3 is CASSLVGADQPQHF.

This clone has at least ten counts. The DNA ends 3 residues before the CDR3 does, and the rest of the CDR3 is filled in from the germline J gene. The chain has TRBV7-8 and TRBJ2-7; D is undetermined. V gave up 5 bases and J gave up 1 base, with 21 bases separating them. Germline V gene data show CDR1 as SGHVS and CDR2 as FQNEAQ. The CDR3 length is 17 residues. CDR3 DNA, as far as it was read: TGTGCCAGCAGCCGGTATTTAAGCTCCCTAGGATCCTACGAG. Its translation: CASSRYLSSLGSYE. The whole CDR3 sequence reads CASSRYLSSLGSYEQYF.

This clone was observed many times. The read halts 3 residues ahead of the CDR3 end, with the missing end drawn from the germline J gene. The chain links TRBV5-1 to TRBJ2-2, with no clear D. Germline V CDR1 and CDR2: SGHRS, YFSETQ. CDR3 length: 12 amino acids. Trimming removed 2 bases from V and 4 bases from J, with 3 bases in between. CDR3 DNA, as far as it was read: TGCGCCAGCAGCTTCCGCACCGGGGAG. Translation gives CASSFRTGE. The CDR3, in full, reads CASSFRTGELFF.

The table lists this clone with many counts. CDR3 in amino acids: CSAIKRGNTEAFF. The covered CDR3 bases are TGCAGTGCCATAAAGCGGGGGAACACTGAA. V is TRBV20-1 and J is TRBJ1-1; D is undetermined. The read ends 3 residues early relative to the CDR3; the germline J gene fills the gap. CDR1 is DFQATT, CDR2 SNEGSKA, per germline (reference sequence). This CDR3 has 13 amino acids. V lost 6 bases and J 1 base, leaving 12 bases between the germline ends.

Many counts were recorded for this clone. The read finishes 3 residues shy of the CDR3 end, and the germline J gene is used to complete it. This rearrangement joins TRBV2 to TRBJ1-3, with D maybe TRBD1 (5 bases). V lost 10 bases, J lost 1 base, and 11 bases lay in between. There are 13 residues in the CDR3. Germline V gives CDR1 SNHLY, CDR2 FYNNEI. Incomplete CDR3 DNA: TGTGCCATCCTGAACAGGTCTGGAAACACC. Protein product: CAILNRSGNT. The CDR3 reads in full as CAILNRSGNTIYF. The full variable domain, with the rest looked up from reference TRBV2 and TRBJ1-3, is EPEVTQTPSHQVTQMGQEVILRCVPISNHLYFYWYRQILGQKVEFLVSFYNNEISEKSEIFDDQFSVERPDGSNFTLKIRSTKLEDSAMYFCAILNRSGNTIYFGEGSWLTVV.

This clone was detected only a few times. The CDR3 protein is CAWSVRDRGSGNTIYF. The sequenced CDR3 bases are TGTGCCTGGAGTGTACGGGACAGGGGCTCTGGAAACACC. The gene calls are TRBV30 and TRBJ1-3; 10 nucleotides align to TRBD1. The CDR3 extends 3 residues past the end of the read, so its final part is completed from the germline J gene. Germline CDR1 GTSNPN, CDR2 SVGIG (reference sequence). This CDR3 region has 16 residues. Trimming at V came to 0 bases and at J to 0 bases, leaving 2 bases not matched to a gene.

This clone has ten or more counts. The junction and the germline gene differ at one end; a read error may be behind it. The read comes to an end 3 residues before the CDR3 does, leaving the germline J gene to fill in the end. The genes are TRBV4-2 and TRBJ2-7; no firm D call. CDR1 is LGHNA and CDR2 is YNFKEQ in the germline V gene. The CDR3 covers 15 residues. CDR3 DNA (partial): TGCGCCAGCAGCCAAGCGCTCGCAGTGATTTACGAG. Its translation is CASSQALAVIYE. The complete CDR3 protein is CASSQALAVIYEQYF.

This clone was counted many times. CDR3 in amino acids: CASSYRLGQGSNQPQHF. The CDR3 bases that were read are TGTGCCAGTAGTTACCGTTTGGGACAGGGCAGCAATCAGCCC. V is TRBV19 and J is TRBJ1-5, with 9 nucleotides matching TRBD1. The read finishes 3 residues shy of the CDR3 end, and the germline J gene is used to complete it. This CDR3 spans 17 amino acids. V shed 5 bases and J 1 base; nucleotides not matched to a gene: 9. Germline V gene data show CDR1 as LNHDA and CDR2 as SQIVND (reference sequence).

This clone was found a few times. The CDR3 extends 3 residues past the end of the read, so its final part is completed from the germline J gene. The chain has TRBV19 and TRBJ1-1; weak D call: TRBD1 (5 bases). CDR3 length: 16 residues. Germline V gives CDR1 LNHDA, CDR2 SQIVND (reference sequence). The ends were cut back, 4 bases at V and 4 bases at J, with 19 bases in the middle. The CDR3 bases that were read are TGTGCCAGTAGTACGACGGACCCGATCGGGGGCACTGAA. It encodes CASSTTDPIGGTE. The entire CDR3 protein is CASSTTDPIGGTEAFF.

Only a few counts were recorded for this clone. The CDR3 is cut off 3 residues early in the read; its end comes from the germline J gene. The chain couples TRBV19 to TRBJ1-5, with D possibly matching TRBD1 (6 bases). Trimming removed 2 bases at V and 3 bases at J, with 11 bases between. Germline CDR1 and CDR2: LNHDA and SQIVND (reference sequence). This CDR3 region has 15 residues. The part of the CDR3 DNA that was read is TGTGCCAGTAGTATAAAACAGGGTTTCAATCAGCCC. It is translated as CASSIKQGFNQP. The CDR3, in full, reads CASSIKQGFNQPQHF.

This clone occurred many times. Sequencing ends 3 residues short of the CDR3 end; the germline J gene provides the rest. The rearrangement links TRBV29-1 to TRBJ2-1; no reliable D call. The CDR3 has 12 amino acids. With 5 bases removed from V and 6 bases from J, the gap between germline ends came to 11 bases. Looked up from germline, CDR1 is SQVTM and CDR2 is ANQGSEA. Incomplete CDR3 DNA: TGCAGCGTTCGTAGGGTATTCAATGAG. It encodes CSVRRVFNE. The whole CDR3 protein reads CSVRRVFNEQFF.

This clone appeared many times. The observed sequence ends 3 residues before the CDR3 terminus, with the missing tail filled in from the germline J gene. V is TRBV3-1 (or the pseudogene TRBV3-2) and J is TRBJ2-1; 8 positions agree with TRBD2. Germline lookup yields CDR1 LGHDT and CDR2 YNNKEL (reference sequence). V was pared by 0 bases and J by 0 bases, with 4 bases of the junction left unmatched. The CDR3 extends over 17 amino acids. CDR3 DNA (partial): TGTGCCAGCAGCCAAGAATTAGCGGGATGCTCCTACAATGAG. Translated: CASSQELAGCSYNE. The whole CDR3 region reads CASSQELAGCSYNEQFF.

This clone was observed at least ten times. The read terminates 3 residues before the CDR3 end, so the remaining end is supplied by the germline J gene. The chain joins TRBV27 to TRBJ2-3; 7 positions agree with TRBD2. CDR3 size: 13 residues. The germline V gene encodes CDR1 MNHEY and CDR2 SMNVEV (reference sequence). J lost 3 bases, V lost 7 bases, and 4 bases had no gene match. The sequenced CDR3 bases are TGTGCCAGCACACCAGCGGGGACAGATACG. It specifies CASTPAGTDT. The entire CDR3 protein reads CASTPAGTDTQYF.

This clone was seen many times. The read finishes 3 residues shy of the CDR3 end, and the germline J gene is used to complete it. This rearrangement joins TRBV18 to TRBJ2-7, with a possible D match to TRBD1 (6 bases). This CDR3 comprises 14 residues. Trimming pared 6 bases from V and 0 bases from J, leaving 12 bases between. Germline V CDR1 and CDR2: KGHSH, LQKENI. CDR3 region: CASSSGTRSYEQYF. CDR3 DNA, as far as it was read: TGTGCCAGCTCCTCCGGGACACGCTCCTACGAG.

This clone appeared many times. Read sequence stops 3 residues before the CDR3 end, and the germline J gene provides the missing end. J is TRBJ2-7 and V is TRBV19; 7 bases match TRBD1. CDR3 length: 14 residues. V lost 3 bases to trimming and J lost 4 bases; unmatched junction nucleotides: 6. The V gene's germline CDR1 is LNHDA and CDR2 SQIVND (reference sequence). CDR3 amino acids: CASSIGVTGYEQYF. Incomplete CDR3 DNA: TGTGCCAGTAGTATTGGGGTGACAGGGTACGAG.

This clone came up many times. The read finishes 3 residues shy of the CDR3 end, and the germline J gene is used to complete it. The J gene is TRBJ2-3, the V gene TRBV5-1; D is possibly TRBD2 (6 bases). CDR3 size: 15 residues. Germline-derived CDR1 and CDR2 are SGHRS and YFSETQ. Trimming stripped 0 bases from V and 6 bases from J, with 14 bases between. The sequenced part of the CDR3 DNA is TGCGCCAGCAGCTTGGGCGGGATGGGTTTGGATACG. Encoded protein: CASSLGGMGLDT. The whole CDR3 reads CASSLGGMGLDTQYF. The full variable domain, with the rest looked up from reference TRBV5-1 and TRBJ2-3, is KAGVTQTPRYLIKTRGQQVTLSCSPISGHRSVSWYQQTPGQGLQFLFEYFSETQRNKGNFPGRFSGRQFSNSRSEMNVSTLELGDSALYLCASSLGGMGLDTQYFGPGTRLTVL.